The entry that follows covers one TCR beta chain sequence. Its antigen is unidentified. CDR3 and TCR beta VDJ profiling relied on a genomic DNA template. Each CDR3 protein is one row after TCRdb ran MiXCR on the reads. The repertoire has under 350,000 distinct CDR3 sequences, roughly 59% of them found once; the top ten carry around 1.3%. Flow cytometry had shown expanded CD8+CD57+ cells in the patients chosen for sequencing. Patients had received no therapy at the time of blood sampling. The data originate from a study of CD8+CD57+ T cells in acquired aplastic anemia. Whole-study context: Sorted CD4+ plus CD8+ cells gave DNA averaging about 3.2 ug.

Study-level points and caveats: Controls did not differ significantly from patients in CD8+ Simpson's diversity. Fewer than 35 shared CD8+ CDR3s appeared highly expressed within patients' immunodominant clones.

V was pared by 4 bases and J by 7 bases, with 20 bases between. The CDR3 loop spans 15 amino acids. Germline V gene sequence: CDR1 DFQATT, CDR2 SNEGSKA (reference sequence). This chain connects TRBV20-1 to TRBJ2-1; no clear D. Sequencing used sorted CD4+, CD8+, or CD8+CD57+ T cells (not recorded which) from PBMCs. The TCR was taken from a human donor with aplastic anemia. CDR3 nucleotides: TGCAGTGCTACAGACCCCGGAAAGGCAGGTAATGAGCAGTTCTTC. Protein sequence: CSATDPGKAGNEQFF.